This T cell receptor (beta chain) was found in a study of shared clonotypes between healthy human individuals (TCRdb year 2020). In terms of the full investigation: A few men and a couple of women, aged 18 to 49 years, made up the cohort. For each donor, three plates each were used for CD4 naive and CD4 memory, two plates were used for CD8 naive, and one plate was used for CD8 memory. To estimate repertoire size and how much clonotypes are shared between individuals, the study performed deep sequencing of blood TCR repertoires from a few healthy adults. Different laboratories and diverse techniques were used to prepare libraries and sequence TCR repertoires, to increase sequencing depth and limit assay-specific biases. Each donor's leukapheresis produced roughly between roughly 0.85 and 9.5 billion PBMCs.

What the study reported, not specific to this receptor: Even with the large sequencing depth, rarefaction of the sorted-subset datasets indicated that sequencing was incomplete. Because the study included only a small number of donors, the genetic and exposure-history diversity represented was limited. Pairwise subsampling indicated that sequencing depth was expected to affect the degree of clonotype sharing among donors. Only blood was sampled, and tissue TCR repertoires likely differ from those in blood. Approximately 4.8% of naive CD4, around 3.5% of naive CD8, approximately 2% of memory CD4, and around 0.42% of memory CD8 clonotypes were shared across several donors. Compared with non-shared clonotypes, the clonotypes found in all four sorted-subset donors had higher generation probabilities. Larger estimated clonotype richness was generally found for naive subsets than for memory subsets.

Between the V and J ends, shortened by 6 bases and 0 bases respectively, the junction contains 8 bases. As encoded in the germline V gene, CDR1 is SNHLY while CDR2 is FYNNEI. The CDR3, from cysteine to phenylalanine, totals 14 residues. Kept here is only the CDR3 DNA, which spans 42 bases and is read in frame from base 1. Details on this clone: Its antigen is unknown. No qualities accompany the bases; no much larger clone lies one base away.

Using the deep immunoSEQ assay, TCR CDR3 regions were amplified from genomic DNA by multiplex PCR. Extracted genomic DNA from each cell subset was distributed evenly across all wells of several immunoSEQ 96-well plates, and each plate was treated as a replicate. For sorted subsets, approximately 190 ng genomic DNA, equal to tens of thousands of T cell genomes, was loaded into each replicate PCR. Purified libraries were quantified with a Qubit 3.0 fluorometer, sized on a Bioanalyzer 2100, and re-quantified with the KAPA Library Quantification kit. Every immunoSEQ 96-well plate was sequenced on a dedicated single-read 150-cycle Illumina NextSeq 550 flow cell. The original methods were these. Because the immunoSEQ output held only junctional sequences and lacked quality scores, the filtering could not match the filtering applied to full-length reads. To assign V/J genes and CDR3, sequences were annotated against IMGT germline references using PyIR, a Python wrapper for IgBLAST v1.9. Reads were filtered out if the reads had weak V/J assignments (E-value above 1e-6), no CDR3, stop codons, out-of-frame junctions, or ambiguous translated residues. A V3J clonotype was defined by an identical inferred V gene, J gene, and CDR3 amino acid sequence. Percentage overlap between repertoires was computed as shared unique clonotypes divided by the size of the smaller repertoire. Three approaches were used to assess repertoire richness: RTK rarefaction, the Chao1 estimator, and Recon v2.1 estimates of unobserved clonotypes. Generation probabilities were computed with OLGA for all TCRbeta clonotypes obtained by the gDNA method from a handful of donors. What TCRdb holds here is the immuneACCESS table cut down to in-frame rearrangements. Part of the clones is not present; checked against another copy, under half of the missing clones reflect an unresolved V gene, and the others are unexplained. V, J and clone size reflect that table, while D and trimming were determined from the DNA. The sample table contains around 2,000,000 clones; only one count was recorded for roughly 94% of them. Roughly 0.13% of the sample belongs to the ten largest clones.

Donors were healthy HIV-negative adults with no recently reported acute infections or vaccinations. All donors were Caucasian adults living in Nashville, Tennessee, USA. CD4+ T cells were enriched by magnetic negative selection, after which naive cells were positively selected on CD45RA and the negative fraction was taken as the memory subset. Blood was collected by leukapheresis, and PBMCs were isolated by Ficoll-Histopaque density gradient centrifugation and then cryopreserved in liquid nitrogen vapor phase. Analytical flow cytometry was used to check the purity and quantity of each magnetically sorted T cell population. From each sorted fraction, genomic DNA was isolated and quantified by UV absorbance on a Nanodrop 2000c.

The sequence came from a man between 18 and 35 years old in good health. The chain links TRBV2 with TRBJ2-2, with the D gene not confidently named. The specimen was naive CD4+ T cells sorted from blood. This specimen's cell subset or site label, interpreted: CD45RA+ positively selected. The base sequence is TGTGCCAGCAGGGAATTCGCGAACACCGGGGAGCTGTTTTTT. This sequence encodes CASREFANTGELFF.